This T cell receptor beta chain derives from a study of blood T cell repertoires in COVID-19. Clinical history reported by participants formed the basis on which cohorts were assigned. Authors' processing steps: Amplification of reference gene primers provided the estimated nucleated cell counts. The protocol was immunoSEQ multiplex PCR, while the TCRdb copy is restricted to in-frame clones and leaves out a portion. V, J and clone size are those of that table, while D and trimming were read from the DNA. The profile shows roughly 150,000 clones, 79% of them singletons. This TCR was sampled from a woman in her seventies in a cohort exposed to, infected with or recovered from COVID-19 (not recorded which). Sequences were obtained from PBMCs or T cells enriched from blood (not recorded which).

The CDR3 here is CASRSYGTGENTIYF. In DNA form, the CDR3 reads TGTGCCAGTAGGTCTTACGGGACAGGGGAAAACACCATATATTTT. V is TRBV19 and J is TRBJ1-3; TRBD1 agrees at 10 bases. V lost 6 bases and J lost 6; bases outside the gene matches: 8. There are 15 residues in the CDR3. The germline V gene has CDR1 LNHDA and CDR2 SQIVND (reference sequence).